This T cell receptor (beta chain) was observed in a study of blood T cell repertoires in COVID-19. Study context: Researchers got acute and convalescent COVID-19 samples from the United States, Italy and Spain.

CDR3 length equals 17 residues. Germline V gives CDR1 LGHNA, CDR2 YSLEER. The germline V and J ends were trimmed by 1 base and 8 bases, with 21 bases remaining between them. Clones were sequenced by immunoSEQ multiplex PCR, and TCRdb holds only the in-frame ones, with some missing. The sample consists of 120,000 to 150,000 clones, approximately 80% of them appearing once. The TCR sequence derives from a woman between 18 and 30 years old who had been exposed to COVID-19. Sequencing was done on a sample of PBMCs or T cells enriched from blood (not recorded which). The chain links TRBV4-3 to TRBJ2-1, with D perhaps TRBD1 (6 bases). Written as DNA, the CDR3 is TGCGCCAGCAGCCAAGGGGGCTTCAGGGGCGAGGCCCATGAGCAGTTCTTC. Amino acid sequence: CASSQGGFRGEAHEQFF.